The 22 T cell receptor beta chains below all came from one sample that was sequenced in a study of naive and memory T cell subsets. Whole blood, 2.5 ml, came from adult healthy volunteers. Reverse transcription of blood and skin TCR RNA was primed at alpha and beta constant regions. Each CDR3 protein gets one entry after TCRdb re-called the 5' RACE reads with MiXCR. The profile shows tens of thousands of distinct CDR3 sequences, approximately 20% of them singletons. These receptors came from a female donor in good health.

The sample holds a few counts of this clonotype. The chain couples TRBV29-1 to TRBJ1-5; D remains unclear. The germline V gene has CDR1 SQVTM and CDR2 ANQGSEA. This CDR3 spans 12 amino acids. Trimming took off 4 bases at V and 4 bases at J, with 8 bases between the two ends. CDR3 loop: CSVGGRNQPQHF. The CDR3 nucleotides read TGCAGCGTTGGGGGTAGAAATCAGCCCCAGCATTTT.

This clonotype showed up many times. The chain links TRBV11-2 to TRBJ2-1; D is unclear. The CDR3 length is 16 residues. The V end was cut by 1 base, the J end by 4 bases, with 14 bases between. Germline-derived CDR1 and CDR2 are SGHAT and FQNNGV. The CDR3 is CASSLGTKSLYNEQFF. CDR3 coding DNA: TGTGCCAGCAGCTTAGGTACGAAGAGTTTGTACAATGAGCAGTTCTTC. Together with reference TRBV11-2 and TRBJ2-1, the CDR3 gives the full variable domain: EAGVAQSPRYKIIEKRQSVAFWCNPISGHATLYWYQQILGQGPKLLIQFQNNGVVDDSQLPKDRFSAERLKGVDSTLKIQPAKLEDSAVYLCASSLGTKSLYNEQFFGPGTRLTVL.

This clonotype has more than one count but fewer than ten. The rearrangement uses TRBV12-3 or TRBV12-4 and TRBJ2-7; 8 bases map to TRBD1. V lost 8 bases and J lost 4; bases outside the gene matches: 13. This CDR3 is built from 15 residues. CDR3 sequence reads: CASADSGGHFYEQYF. CDR3 coding DNA: TGTGCCAGCGCCGATTCAGGGGGCCACTTTTACGAGCAGTACTTC.

In this sample, this clonotype turned up a few times. The chain employs TRBV6-5 and TRBJ2-3, with 8 positions matching TRBD1. Germline CDR1 and CDR2: MNHEY and SVGAGI. J lost 3 bases, V lost 0 bases, and 2 bases had no gene match. The CDR3 sequence is 15 residues long. CDR3 sequence: CASSYSTGVTDTQYF. CDR3 nucleotides: TGTGCCAGCAGTTACTCGACAGGGGTGACAGATACGCAGTATTTT.

This clonotype was observed at least ten times. The CDR3 loop reads CSVEVSLGAFF. CDR3 nucleotide sequence: TGCAGCGTTGAAGTCAGTCTGGGAGCTTTCTTT. This chain connects TRBV29-1 to TRBJ1-1, with D unresolved. Trimming cost V 1 base and J 10 bases, with 10 bases left between them. The CDR3 is 11 amino acids. Germline lookup yields CDR1 SQVTM and CDR2 ANQGSEA. The complete variable domain, with remaining parts taken from reference TRBV29-1 and TRBJ1-1, reads SAVISQKPSRDICQRGTSLTIQCQVDSQVTMMFWYRQQPGQSLTLIATANQGSEATYESGFVIDKFPISRPNLTFSTLTVSNMSPEDSSIYLCSVEVSLGAFFGQGTRLTVV.

V usage is TRBV25-1 and J usage is TRBJ1-1; perhaps TRBD1 as D (5 bases). The germline V gene encodes CDR1 MGHDK and CDR2 SYGVNS. The CDR3 has 14 residues. V shed 4 bases and J shed 2 bases, with 11 bases lying between them. The CDR3 region is CASSALGGNTEAFF. The CDR3 DNA follows: TGTGCCAGCAGTGCCCTGGGGGGTAACACTGAAGCTTTCTTT.

This clonotype came up a few times. The CDR3 DNA reads TGCAGTGCTAGCCACCAGGGAGATTCACCCCTCCACTTT. Its protein is CSASHQGDSPLHF. The chain couples TRBV20-1 to TRBJ1-6, with D possibly matching TRBD1 (5 bases). Trimming removed 3 bases at V and 8 bases at J, with 11 bases between. The length of the CDR3 is 13 residues. CDR1 and CDR2 from the germline V gene are DFQATT and SNEGSKA (reference sequence).

This clonotype showed up many times. CDR3 bases: TGTGCCAGCAGTATTCCAGGAAACACCATATATTTT. Residues: CASSIPGNTIYF. V usage is TRBV11-2 and J usage is TRBJ1-3; D call uncertain. Trimming pared 6 bases from V and 4 bases from J, leaving 7 bases between. The germline V gene has CDR1 SGHAT and CDR2 FQNNGV. CDR3 length: 12 residues.

A note on this clonotype: A single base separates this from a much larger clone, so it may be a read error. This sequence joins TRBV11-1 and TRBJ2-1, with unresolved D. The CDR3 is 17 residues long. Trimming took 5 bases from V and 3 from J, leaving 20 bases between them. CDR1 and CDR2 (germline): SGHAT, FQDESV (reference sequence). DNA of the CDR3: TGTGCCAGCAGCACACGTTTAAGGGTCGCCCGCTACAATGAGCAGTTCTTC. Protein: CASSTRLRVARYNEQFF.

Many counts were recorded for this clonotype. The CDR3: CASSARTVSGNTIYF. CDR3 nucleotides: TGTGCCAGCTCAGCGAGGACAGTCTCTGGAAACACCATATATTTT. The rearrangement uses TRBV18 and TRBJ1-3, with a tentative D call TRBD1 (6 bases). V was shortened by 5 bases and J by 0 bases, with 11 bases between the two germline ends. Looked up from germline, CDR1 is KGHSH and CDR2 is LQKENI. The length of the CDR3 is 15 residues.

Many counts were recorded for this clonotype. CDR3 coding DNA: TGCAGCGTTGCTACAGGGAACACTGAAGCTTTCTTT. This gives the protein CSVATGNTEAFF. The rearrangement links TRBV29-1 to TRBJ1-1; maybe TRBD1 (5 bases). This CDR3 contains 12 residues. CDR1 is SQVTM, CDR2 ANQGSEA, per germline. Trimming took off 4 bases at V and 1 base at J, with 7 bases between the two ends.

V gene TRBV29-1 combines with J gene TRBJ2-7; D is uncertain. The CDR3 sequence is 11 residues long. Germline V CDR1 and CDR2: SQVTM, ANQGSEA. The V end lost 7 bases, the J end lost 7 bases, and 14 bases lay between the germline ends. CDR3 bases: TGCAGCGCGAGAGACCTTTGGGAGCAGTACTTC. Translation gives CSARDLWEQYF.

This clonotype showed up just once. The chain links TRBV24-1 to TRBJ2-1; D is unresolved. The length of the CDR3 is 12 residues. Germline V lookup: CDR1 KGHDR, CDR2 SFDVKD. V was pared by 6 bases and J by 5 bases, with 7 bases between. For the CDR3, the DNA is TGTGCCACCAGTTTGGACCACAATGAGCAGTTCTTC. Protein sequence: CATSLDHNEQFF.

This clonotype has ten or more counts. The V and J genes are TRBV7-2 and TRBJ2-7, with TRBD2 matching 7 bases. Germline V gene lookup returns CDR1 SGHTA and CDR2 FQGNSA. With 0 bases clipped from V and 3 bases from J, the junction kept 17 bases outside the gene matches. This CDR3 has 19 amino acids. CDR3 sequence (DNA): TGTGCCAGCAGCTTAGCTTGGGCTAGCGGAAGTTCAAATCTCTACGAGCAGTACTTC. This gives the protein CASSLAWASGSSNLYEQYF.

This clonotype is categorized as medium-sized (0.01 to 0.1%). V and J are TRBV10-2 and TRBJ2-5; D is ambiguous. With 2 bases removed from V and 7 bases from J, the gap between germline ends came to 14 bases. The CDR3 runs to 14 residues. Germline-derived CDR1 and CDR2 are WSHSY and SAAADI. CDR3 loop: CASSEGYPSVTQYF. The CDR3 coding sequence is TGCGCCAGCAGTGAGGGCTATCCCTCTGTGACCCAGTACTTC.

This rearrangement joins TRBV25-1 to TRBJ2-1, with 11 positions matching TRBD2. Trimming cost V 5 bases and J 7 bases; bases outside gene matches: 4. Germline V gene data show CDR1 as MGHDK and CDR2 as SYGVNS. The CDR3 totals 14 residues. Here the CDR3 DNA reads TGTGCCAGCAGTATAGCGGGGGGGCAGAATGAGCAGTTCTTC. Encoded protein: CASSIAGGQNEQFF. Full variable domain (remainder filled in from reference TRBV25-1 and TRBJ2-1): EADIYQTPRYLVIGTGKKITLECSQTMGHDKMYWYQQDPGMELHLIHYSYGVNSTEKGDLSSESTVSRIRTEHFPLTLESARPSHTSQYLCASSIAGGQNEQFFGPGTRLTVL.

The chain recombines TRBV12-3 or TRBV12-4 with TRBJ2-1; the D gene is possibly TRBD1 (5 bases). V was pared by 5 bases and J by 7 bases, with 12 bases between. The CDR3 has 13 residues. DNA of the CDR3: TGTGCCAGCAGTATCAGGGTAGCAAATGAGCAGTTCTTC. Protein: CASSIRVANEQFF.

This clonotype occurred many times. V gene TRBV6-2 or TRBV6-3 combines with J gene TRBJ2-1; 11 nucleotides align to TRBD2. The junction had 5 bases not matched to a gene; V was cut back by 6 bases and J by 4 bases. Germline-derived CDR1 and CDR2 are MNHEY and SVGEGT. The CDR3 consists of 15 residues. CDR3 residues: CASSVLAGAYNEQFF. CDR3 nucleotides: TGTGCCAGCAGCGTACTAGCGGGAGCGTACAATGAGCAGTTCTTC.

This chain uses TRBV4-1 with TRBJ1-5; TRBD1 aligns across 7 bases. The CDR3 runs 18 residues. With 0 bases clipped from V and 2 bases from J, the junction kept 10 bases outside the gene matches. CDR1 and CDR2 (germline): MGHRA, YSYEKL. As DNA, the CDR3 is TGCGCCAGCAGCCAAGATCTCCTGATCGACAGGGGCAATCAGCCCCAGCATTTT. Translation: CASSQDLLIDRGNQPQHF.

The V call is TRBV6-5, the J call TRBJ2-3; D is unclear. The V gene lost 2 bases and the J gene lost 3 bases, with 12 bases spanning the gap. The CDR3 sequence is 15 residues long. The germline CDR1 and CDR2 sequences are MNHEY and SVGAGI. The CDR3 reads CASSYQDRATDTQYF. The CDR3 DNA reads as TGTGCCAGCAGTTACCAGGACCGCGCGACAGATACGCAGTATTTT.

In its sample, this clonotype was seen many times. The V and J genes are TRBV29-1 and TRBJ1-5, with 8 bases matching TRBD1. This CDR3 is 13 amino acids long. J gave up 5 bases and V 1 base, and 1 base lay outside the gene matches. Germline CDR1 reads SQVTM; CDR2 reads ANQGSEA. The CDR3 sequence: CSVEVDRDQPQHF. In nucleotides, the CDR3 is TGCAGCGTTGAAGTGGACAGGGATCAGCCCCAGCATTTT. Filled out from reference TRBV29-1 and TRBJ1-5, the complete variable domain reads SAVISQKPSRDICQRGTSLTIQCQVDSQVTMMFWYRQQPGQSLTLIATANQGSEATYESGFVIDKFPISRPNLTFSTLTVSNMSPEDSSIYLCSVEVDRDQPQHFGDGTRLSIL.

The chain couples TRBV7-2 to TRBJ2-3, with D possibly TRBD2 on 6 matching bases. Trimming left V 5 bases short and J 8 bases short, with 11 bases between. In germline, CDR1 is SGHTA, CDR2 FQGNSA. This CDR3 contains 12 residues. The CDR3 loop is CASSQGAGTQYF. In nucleotides, the CDR3 is TGTGCCAGCAGCCAGGGAGCGGGTACGCAGTATTTT. Using reference TRBV7-2 and TRBJ2-3 for the parts outside the CDR3, the full variable domain is GAGVSQSPSNKVTEKGKDVELRCDPISGHTALYWYRQSLGQGLEFLIYFQGNSAPDKSGLPSDRFSAERTGGSVSTLTIQRTQQEDSAVYLCASSQGAGTQYFGPGTRLTVL.